These T cell receptor beta chains were read from a single sample in a study of OX40 agonist ivuxolimab in advanced cancers. Sequenced by immunoSEQ multiplex PCR; TCRdb stores in-frame clones only, minus some. The data show 9,500 to 12,000 clones, over 60% seen once. Sequencing was performed on CD4+ or CD8+ T cells sorted from blood, taken in a trial of the OX40 agonist ivuxolimab. Receptor source: an adult with an advanced solid tumor such as melanoma, head and neck, liver or kidney cancer. The CDR3 runs from the conserved cysteine through the conserved F or W. D genes are given only for firm matches. Clone size is shown for a subset of rows, as once, few, many or a class of expanded clone.

v_call	d_call	clone_size	j_call	cdr3_aa	cdr3_nt
TRBV11-3	TRBD1	.	TRBJ1-4	CASSSLDRSNEKLFF	TGTGCCAGCAGCTCCCTGGACAGGAGTAATGAAAAACTGTTTTTT
TRBV7-2	.	.	TRBJ2-7	CASSGLGPGVYEQYF	TGTGCCAGCAGCGGATTAGGGCCAGGGGTCTACGAGCAGTACTTC
TRBV29-1	.	.	TRBJ1-1	CSVGAGKEAFF	TGCAGCGTTGGCGCCGGGAAGGAAGCTTTCTTT
TRBV7-8	.	.	TRBJ1-2	CASSLLQGVSYGYTF	TGTGCCAGCAGCTTACTACAGGGAGTATCTTATGGCTACACCTTC
TRBV2	.	.	TRBJ2-7	CASSYSTPLYEQYF	TGTGCCAGCAGTTACTCGACCCCATTATACGAGCAGTACTTC
TRBV6-5	.	.	TRBJ2-1	CASSYSGGGSYNEQFF	TGTGCCAGCAGTTACTCGGGAGGGGGCTCCTACAATGAGCAGTTCTTC
TRBV4-1	TRBD2	once	TRBJ2-4	CASSQVRIAGENIQYF	TGCGCCAGCAGCCAAGTTCGAATAGCGGGAGAAAACATTCAGTACTTC
TRBV28	.	once	TRBJ2-3	CASFGWGPQSFTDTQYF	TGTGCCAGCTTTGGATGGGGACCCCAATCCTTCACAGATACGCAGTATTTT
TRBV5-4	.	.	TRBJ2-7	CASSYNSPFLSGSYEQYF	TGTGCCAGCAGCTATAACTCACCTTTTCTTTCGGGTTCCTACGAGCAGTACTTC
TRBV29-1	.	few	TRBJ2-7	CSVEVADYEQYF	TGCAGCGTTGAAGTCGCGGACTACGAGCAGTACTTC
TRBV9	.	.	TRBJ1-3	CASSDPRGAYGNTIYF	TGTGCCAGCAGTGACCCTCGAGGGGCGTATGGAAACACCATATATTTT
TRBV18	.	.	TRBJ2-1	CASSVPSYNEQFF	TGTGCCAGCTCCGTCCCGTCCTACAATGAGCAGTTCTTC
TRBV4-2	TRBD2	.	TRBJ2-5	CASSQGLGISGRLMETQYF	TGTGCCAGCAGCCAAGGACTCGGGATTAGCGGGAGGCTCATGGAGACCCAGTACTTC
TRBV6-5	.	.	TRBJ1-5	CASSLSERGYQPQHF	TGTGCCAGCAGTTTGTCAGAAAGGGGGTACCAGCCCCAGCATTTT
TRBV6-1	.	once	TRBJ1-3	CASRQSGNTIYF	TGTGCCAGCAGGCAGTCTGGAAACACCATATATTTT
TRBV27	TRBD1	.	TRBJ1-5	CASSSTGTGGNQPQHF	TGTGCCAGCAGTTCGACCGGGACAGGGGGCAATCAGCCCCAGCATTTT
TRBV5-4	.	.	TRBJ2-7	CASSLYSYEQYF	TGTGCCAGCAGCTTGTACAGCTACGAGCAGTACTTC
TRBV28	.	.	TRBJ1-1	CATLWGNTEAFF	TGTGCCACCCTGTGGGGGAACACTGAAGCTTTCTTT
TRBV7-2	.	.	TRBJ2-3	CASSWTNTDTQYF	TGTGCCAGCAGCTGGACGAACACAGATACGCAGTATTTT
TRBV7-9	TRBD1	.	TRBJ1-4	CASSLDRLGQRNEKLFF	TGTGCCAGCAGCTTAGATCGATTGGGACAGCGGAATGAAAAACTGTTTTTT
TRBV10-1	.	few	TRBJ2-2	CASSESNGGELFF	TGCGCCAGCAGTGAGTCCAACGGCGGGGAGCTGTTTTTT
TRBV19	TRBD1	.	TRBJ1-1	CASSKDRAGNTEAFF	TGTGCCAGTAGTAAGGACAGGGCGGGGAACACTGAAGCTTTCTTT
TRBV2	.	.	TRBJ2-1	CASSEGMGPVHEQFF	TGTGCCAGCAGTGAAGGGATGGGACCGGTCCATGAGCAGTTCTTC
TRBV9	TRBD2	.	TRBJ2-1	CASSVEPQAGGFREAYNEQFF	TGTGCCAGCAGCGTAGAACCCCAGGCGGGAGGGTTTAGGGAAGCCTACAATGAGCAGTTCTTC
TRBV9	.	few	TRBJ2-2	CASSVPSGAGELFF	TGTGCCAGCAGCGTACCCTCGGGCGCCGGGGAGCTGTTTTTT
TRBV14	.	.	TRBJ2-1	CASSQQGLGYNEQFF	TGTGCCAGCAGCCAACAGGGGTTAGGGTACAATGAGCAGTTCTTC
TRBV7-7	.	.	TRBJ1-5	CAECRVGYQPQHF	TGTGCTGAATGCAGGGTCGGGTATCAGCCCCAGCATTTT
TRBV29-1	TRBD1	.	TRBJ1-2	CSVWTGTNLAYTF	TGCAGCGTTTGGACAGGAACAAACCTTGCCTACACCTTC
TRBV27	.	.	TRBJ2-7	CASSLNPPGGGYEQYF	TGTGCCAGCAGTCTCAATCCCCCGGGTGGGGGTTACGAGCAGTACTTC
TRBV18	TRBD1	.	TRBJ2-7	CASSPAGGSYEQYF	TGTGCCAGCTCACCGGCAGGGGGATCCTACGAGCAGTACTTC
TRBV6-1	.	.	TRBJ1-3	CASSENLGGDFIQGKSDTIYF	TGTGCCAGCAGTGAAAACCTAGGAGGTGACTTCATTCAGGGGAAAAGTGACACCATATATTTT